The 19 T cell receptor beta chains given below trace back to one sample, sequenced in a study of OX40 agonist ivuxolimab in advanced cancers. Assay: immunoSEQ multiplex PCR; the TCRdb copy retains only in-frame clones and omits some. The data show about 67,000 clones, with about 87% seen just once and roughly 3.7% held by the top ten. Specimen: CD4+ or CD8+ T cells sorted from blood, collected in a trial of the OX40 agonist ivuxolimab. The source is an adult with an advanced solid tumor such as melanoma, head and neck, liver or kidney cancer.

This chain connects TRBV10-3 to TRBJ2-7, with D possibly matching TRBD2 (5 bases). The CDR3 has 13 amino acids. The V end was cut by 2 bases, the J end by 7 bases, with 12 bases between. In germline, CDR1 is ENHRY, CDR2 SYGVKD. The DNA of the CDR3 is TGTGCCATCAGTGAGAACACGCCGGGAGAGCAGTACTTC. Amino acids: CAISENTPGEQYF.

The CDR3 region is CASSSQGAIDTQYF. CDR3 DNA sequence: TGTGCCAGCAGTTCCCAGGGGGCGATAGATACGCAGTATTTT. This chain links TRBV28 with TRBJ2-3; 8 nucleotides align to TRBD1. Germline assignment: CDR1 MDHEN and CDR2 SYDVKM. The junction had 5 bases not matched to a gene; V was cut back by 4 bases and J by 5 bases. The CDR3 runs to 14 residues.

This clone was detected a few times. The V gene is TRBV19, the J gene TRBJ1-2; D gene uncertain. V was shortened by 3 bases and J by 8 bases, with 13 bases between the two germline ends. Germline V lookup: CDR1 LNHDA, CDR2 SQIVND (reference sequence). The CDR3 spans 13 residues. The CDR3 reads CASSIRRIGGYTF. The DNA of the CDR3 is TGTGCCAGTAGTATTCGACGGATCGGAGGCTACACCTTC.

The DNA of the CDR3 is TGTGCCAGCAGGAACAGCAATCAGCCCCAGCATTTT. It yields the protein CASRNSNQPQHF. V is TRBV6-6 and J is TRBJ1-5; D gene uncertain. V was trimmed by 6 bases and J by 1 base, leaving 4 bases between them. Germline lookup yields CDR1 MNHNY and CDR2 SVGAGI (reference sequence). The CDR3 is 12 residues long.

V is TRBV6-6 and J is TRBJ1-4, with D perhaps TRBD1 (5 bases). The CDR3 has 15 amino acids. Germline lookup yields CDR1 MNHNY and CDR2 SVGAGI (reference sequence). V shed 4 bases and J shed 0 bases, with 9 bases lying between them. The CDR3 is CASSSQGATNEKLFF. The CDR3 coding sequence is TGTGCCAGCAGTTCGCAGGGAGCAACTAATGAAAAACTGTTTTTT.

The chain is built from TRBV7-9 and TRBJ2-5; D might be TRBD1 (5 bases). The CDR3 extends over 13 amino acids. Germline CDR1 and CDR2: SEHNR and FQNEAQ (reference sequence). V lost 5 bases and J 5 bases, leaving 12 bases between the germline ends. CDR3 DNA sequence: TGTGCCAGCAGCCGGACACTTACGGAGACCCAGTACTTC. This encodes CASSRTLTETQYF.

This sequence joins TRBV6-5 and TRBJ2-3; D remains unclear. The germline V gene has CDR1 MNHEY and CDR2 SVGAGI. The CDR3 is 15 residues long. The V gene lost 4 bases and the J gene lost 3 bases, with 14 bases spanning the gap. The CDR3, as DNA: TGTGCCAGCAGTTTTCGTCAGCTCCCTACAGATACGCAGTATTTT. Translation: CASSFRQLPTDTQYF.

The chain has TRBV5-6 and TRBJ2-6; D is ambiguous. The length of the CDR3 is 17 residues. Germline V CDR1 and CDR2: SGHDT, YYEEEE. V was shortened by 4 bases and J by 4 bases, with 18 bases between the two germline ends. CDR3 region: CASSLNGPVTGANVLTF. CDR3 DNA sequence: TGTGCCAGCAGCCTTAACGGACCAGTAACCGGGGCCAACGTCCTGACTTTC.

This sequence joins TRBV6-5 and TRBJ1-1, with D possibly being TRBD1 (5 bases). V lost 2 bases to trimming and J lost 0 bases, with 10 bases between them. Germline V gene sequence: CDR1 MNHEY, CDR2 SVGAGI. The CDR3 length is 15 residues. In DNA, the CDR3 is TGTGCCAGCAGTTACGGCCGGGACCTGAACACTGAAGCTTTCTTT. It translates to CASSYGRDLNTEAFF.

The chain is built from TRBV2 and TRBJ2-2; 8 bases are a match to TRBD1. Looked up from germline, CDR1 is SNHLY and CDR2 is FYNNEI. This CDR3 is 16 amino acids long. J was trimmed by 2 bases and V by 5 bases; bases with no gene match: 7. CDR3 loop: CASSKDSGGNTGELFF. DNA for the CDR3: TGTGCCAGCAGTAAAGACTCAGGGGGCAACACCGGGGAGCTGTTTTTT.

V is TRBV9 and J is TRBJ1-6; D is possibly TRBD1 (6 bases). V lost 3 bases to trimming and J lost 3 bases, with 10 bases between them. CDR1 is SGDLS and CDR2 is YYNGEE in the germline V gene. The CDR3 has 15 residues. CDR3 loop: CASSGGQNYNSPLHF. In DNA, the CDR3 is TGTGCCAGCAGCGGGGGACAAAACTATAATTCACCCCTCCACTTT.

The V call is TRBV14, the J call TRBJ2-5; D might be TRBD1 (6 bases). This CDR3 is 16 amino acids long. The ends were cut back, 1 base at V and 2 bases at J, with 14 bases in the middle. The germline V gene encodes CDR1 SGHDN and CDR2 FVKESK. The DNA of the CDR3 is TGTGCCAGCAGCCAAGGCGCTTCGAGGGGGCAAGAGACCCAGTACTTC. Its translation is CASSQGASRGQETQYF. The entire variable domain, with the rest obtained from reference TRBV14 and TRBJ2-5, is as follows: EAGVTQFPSHSVIEKGQTVTLRCDPISGHDNLYWYRRVMGKEIKFLLHFVKESKQDESGMPNNRFLAERTGGTYSTLKVQPAELEDSGVYFCASSQGASRGQETQYFGPGTRLLVL.

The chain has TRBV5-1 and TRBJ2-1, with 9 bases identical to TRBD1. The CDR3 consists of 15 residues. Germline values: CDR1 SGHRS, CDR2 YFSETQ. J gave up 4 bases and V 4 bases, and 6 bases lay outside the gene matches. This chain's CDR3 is CASSITGGEYNEQFF. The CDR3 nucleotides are TGCGCCAGCAGCATTACAGGGGGCGAGTACAATGAGCAGTTCTTC.

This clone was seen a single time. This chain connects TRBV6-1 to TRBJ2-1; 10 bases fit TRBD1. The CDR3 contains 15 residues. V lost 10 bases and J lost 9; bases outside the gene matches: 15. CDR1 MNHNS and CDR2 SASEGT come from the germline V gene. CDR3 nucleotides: TGTGCCAATTCCCTACGGGACAGGGGTTTGAGTGAGCAGTTCTTC. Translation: CANSLRDRGLSEQFF.

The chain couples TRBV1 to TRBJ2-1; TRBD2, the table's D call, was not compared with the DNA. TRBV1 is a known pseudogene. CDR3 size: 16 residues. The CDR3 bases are TGCACCAGCAGCCAAGCCCCGGGTAGCGGGAGAGCTGAGCAGTTCTTC. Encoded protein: CTSSQAPGSGRAEQFF.

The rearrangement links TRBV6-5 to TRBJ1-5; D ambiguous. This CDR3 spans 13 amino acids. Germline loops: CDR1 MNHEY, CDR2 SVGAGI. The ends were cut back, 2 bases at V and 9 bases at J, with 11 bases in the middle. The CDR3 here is CASSYNFGRPQHF. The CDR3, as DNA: TGTGCCAGCAGTTACAATTTTGGGCGGCCCCAGCATTTT.

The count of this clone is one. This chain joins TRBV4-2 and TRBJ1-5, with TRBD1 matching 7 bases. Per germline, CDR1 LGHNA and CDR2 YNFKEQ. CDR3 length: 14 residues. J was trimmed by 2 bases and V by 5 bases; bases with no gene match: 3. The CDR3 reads CASSNTGGNQPQHF. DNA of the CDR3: TGTGCCAGCAGCAACACAGGGGGCAATCAGCCCCAGCATTTT.

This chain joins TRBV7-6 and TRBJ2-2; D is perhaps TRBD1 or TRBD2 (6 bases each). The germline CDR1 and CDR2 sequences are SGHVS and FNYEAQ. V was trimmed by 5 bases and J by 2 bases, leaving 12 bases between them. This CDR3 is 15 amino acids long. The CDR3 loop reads CASSPWGANTGELFF. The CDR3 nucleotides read TGTGCCAGCAGCCCATGGGGGGCTAACACCGGGGAGCTGTTTTTT.

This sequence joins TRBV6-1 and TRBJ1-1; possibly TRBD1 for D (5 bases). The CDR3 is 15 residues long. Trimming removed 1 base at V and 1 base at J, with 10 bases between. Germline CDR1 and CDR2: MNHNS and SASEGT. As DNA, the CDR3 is TGTGCCAGCAGTGAAGGGCGGCAGGGGAACACTGAAGCTTTCTTT. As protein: CASSEGRQGNTEAFF.